What follows is one T cell receptor beta chain and its context. This clonotype has ten or more counts. The specificity of this receptor is unknown. Base qualities are missing; no much larger clone stands one base away. The TCR beta CDR3 regions were amplified from the RNA transcripts. The TCR CDR3 was subjected to a first round of RT-PCR using the HTBI primer set and the Qiagen OneStep RT-PCR kit. The libraries were constructed in a second round of multiplex PCR and then size-selected and purified. The libraries were sequenced on an Illumina HiSeq2000 using paired-end 100 bp reads. As for how the authors treated the data: SOAPnuke was used to process the raw data, with reads discarded if the reads contained adapters or uncalled bases, had a mean Phred below 15, or lacked an exact constant-primer or identifier match. COPE v1.2.5 was used to merge the high-quality paired reads, and each unique nucleotide sequence was defined as a clonotype. MiTCR v1.1 was used to align the clonotypes against IMGT TRBV, TRBD and TRBJ reference segments. Only V-J combinations with frequency above 0.0001, covering about 99% of repertoires, were analysed. A TCS score was defined as the ratio of F50 (clonal expansion) to E x V (chaos), with BLOSUM62-based TCRdist applied between CDR3 peptides within each V-J. Welch's t-statistics and random forest reduced fewer than 550 V-J features to under 15, which were used in a naive Bayes classifier (R e1071). TCRdb reprocessed the public reads (quality trimming at Q25 with fastp, clone calling with MiXCR) and kept in-frame beta chains. Duplicate CDR3 protein sequences are folded into a single record with the most common DNA and genes. Clone size and V and J calls follow TCRdb, not the original study. The sample yields hundreds of thousands of distinct CDR3 sequences; about 15% were counted once. The ten largest clones capture roughly 5.5% of the sample.

This record belongs to a study of T cells in Graves' hyperthyroidism and ophthalmopathy (dated by TCRdb to 2018 to 2020). Background on the whole study: Peripheral blood was sampled at the time of initial diagnosis, prior to any treatment. In addition, the study compared T-cell repertoires in thyroid tissue and in blood from six Graves' hyperthyroidism patients. A discovery cohort of about 95 patients, approximately 45 with Graves' ophthalmopathy and 55 to 65 with stable Graves' hyperthyroidism, was used to find distinguishing TCR V-J signatures. Prospective prediction of ophthalmopathy was tested in an independent validation cohort consisting of 18 to 20 hyperthyroidism patients and some 15 patients who later progressed to ophthalmopathy. According to the paper, TCR Vbeta CDR3 sequencing was carried out on over 130 peripheral blood samples, which came from fewer than 50 ophthalmopathy, around 75 hyperthyroidism and approximately 17 progressor patients. Following sampling, methimazole starting at 30 mg daily was given to hyperthyroidism patients, and high-dose intravenous methylprednisolone was given to ophthalmopathy patients. For training and testing, the approximately 97 patients in the discovery cohort were randomly divided in a 7:3 ratio. Points the paper makes about the study in general: A 13 V-J signature model separated ophthalmopathy from stable hyperthyroidism, with roughly 88% sensitivity and 81.08% specificity in cross-validation and 80%/75% in testing. In validation, the model predicted progression to ophthalmopathy with around 71% sensitivity and 72% to 85% specificity, a median of around six months before onset. Blood samples also contained most of the expanded thyroid clonotypes (frequency above 0.001), which suggests that blood repertoires may reflect thyroid immune responses. Sample size was not statistically predetermined, and investigators were not blinded to group allocation.

Based on the germline V gene, the CDR1 and CDR2 sequences are SQVTM and ANQGSEA. Counted from cysteine to phenylalanine, this CDR3 has 12 amino acids. Only CDR3 DNA is held: 36 bases, read in frame from base 1. The trim is 7 bases for V and 6 bases for J, with a gap of 13 bases between the germline ends. The hyperthyroidism patients were between 18 and 65 years old and newly diagnosed, with a disease duration of less than 2 months. The study excluded patients with uncontrolled infections, other autoimmune diseases, pregnancy or lactation. Diagnoses were established on the basis of clinical symptoms, serum thyroxine and TRAb, thyroid ultrasound, and orbital computed tomography. For progressor patients, blood was drawn at the first diagnosis of hyperthyroidism, before any ophthalmopathy symptoms had appeared. Ficoll-Paque density gradient centrifugation was used to isolate PBMCs from 9.5 to 10 ml of fresh peripheral blood. Progressor patients were initially diagnosed with Graves' hyperthyroidism and developed ophthalmopathy during follow-up. Total RNA was extracted using Trizol reagent, and RNA quality was assessed on an Agilent 2100 Bioanalyzer.

The rearranged chain carries TRBV29-1 and TRBJ2-1, with TRBD2 tentatively as D gene (7 bases match). The sequence was collected from a young woman with Graves' hyperthyroidism that later progressed to Graves' ophthalmopathy. What was sequenced was blood. DNA sequence: TGCAGCGCCAGGGGCGGGGGCAATGAGCAGTTCTTC. This gives the protein CSARGGGNEQFF.